The clone carrying this T cell receptor (beta chain) was counted at least ten times. Individual cDNA molecules were tagged with unique molecular identifiers, the study reported. A single record per CDR3 protein comes from TCRdb applying MiXCR to the 5' RACE reads. Of 35,000 to 45,000 distinct CDR3 sequences in the sample, 6% to 6.5% were seen once. Germline V CDR1 and CDR2: SGHNT, YYREEE (reference sequence). The CDR3 extends over 15 amino acids. The V gene end was trimmed by 4 bases and the J gene end by 8 bases; junction bases not matched to a gene: 9. The sample originates from a study of early T cells in non-severe SARS-CoV-2 infection. Study-level background: Sequencing of unsorted whole blood was done on bulk RNA, leaving chains unpaired.

Sequencing was done on a sample of whole blood. The clonotype comes from an adult who was a healthcare worker with PCR-confirmed SARS-CoV-2 infection or an uninfected control (not recorded which). The V and J genes are TRBV5-4 and TRBJ1-4; 9 bases agree with TRBD1. In nucleotides, the CDR3 is TGTGCCAGCAGCACAACAGGGGGCGCTGGGGAAAAACTGTTTTTT. Its translation is CASSTTGGAGEKLFF.